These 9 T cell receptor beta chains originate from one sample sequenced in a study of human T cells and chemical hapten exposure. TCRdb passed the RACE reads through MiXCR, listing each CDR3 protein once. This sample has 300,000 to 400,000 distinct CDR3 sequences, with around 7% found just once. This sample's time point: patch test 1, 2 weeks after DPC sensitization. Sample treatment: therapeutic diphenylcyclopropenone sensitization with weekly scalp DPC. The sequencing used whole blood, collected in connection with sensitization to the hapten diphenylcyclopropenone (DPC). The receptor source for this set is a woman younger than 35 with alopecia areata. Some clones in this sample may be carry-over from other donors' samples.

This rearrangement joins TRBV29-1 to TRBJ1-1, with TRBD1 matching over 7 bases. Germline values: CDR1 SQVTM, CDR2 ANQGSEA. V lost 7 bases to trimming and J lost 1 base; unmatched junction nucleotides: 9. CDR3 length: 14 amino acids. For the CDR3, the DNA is TGCAGCGGCTATAGCGAGGGGGCGAACACTGAAGCTTTCTTT. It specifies CSGYSEGANTEAFF.

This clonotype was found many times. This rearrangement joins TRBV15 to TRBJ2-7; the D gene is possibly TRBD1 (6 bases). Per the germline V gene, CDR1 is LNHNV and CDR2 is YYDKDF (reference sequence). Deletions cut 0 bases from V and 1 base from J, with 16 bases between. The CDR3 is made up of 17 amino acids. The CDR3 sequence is CATSRDLAGQGSYEQYF. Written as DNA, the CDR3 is TGTGCCACCAGCAGAGATCTCGCAGGGCAGGGGTCCTACGAGCAGTACTTC.

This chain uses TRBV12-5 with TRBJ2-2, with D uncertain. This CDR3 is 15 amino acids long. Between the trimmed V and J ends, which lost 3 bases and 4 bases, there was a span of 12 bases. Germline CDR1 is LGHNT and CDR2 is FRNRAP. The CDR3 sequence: CASGLGQPITGELFF. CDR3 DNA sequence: TGTGCTAGTGGTTTAGGGCAGCCGATCACCGGGGAGCTGTTTTTT.

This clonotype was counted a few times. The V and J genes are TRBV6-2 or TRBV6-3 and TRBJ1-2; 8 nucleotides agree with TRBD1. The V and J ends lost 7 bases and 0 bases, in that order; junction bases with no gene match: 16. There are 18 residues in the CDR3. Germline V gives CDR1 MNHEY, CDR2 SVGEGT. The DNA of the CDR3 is TGTGCCAGCAAGATACCCAGGACAGGGCGGGAAGCTAACTATGGCTACACCTTC. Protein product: CASKIPRTGREANYGYTF.

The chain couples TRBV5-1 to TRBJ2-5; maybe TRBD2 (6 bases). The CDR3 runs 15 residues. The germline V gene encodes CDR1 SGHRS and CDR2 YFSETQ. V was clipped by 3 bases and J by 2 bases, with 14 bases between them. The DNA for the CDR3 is TGCGCCAGCAGCTCCCGAAGCGGGCATCAAGAGACCCAGTACTTC. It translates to CASSSRSGHQETQYF.

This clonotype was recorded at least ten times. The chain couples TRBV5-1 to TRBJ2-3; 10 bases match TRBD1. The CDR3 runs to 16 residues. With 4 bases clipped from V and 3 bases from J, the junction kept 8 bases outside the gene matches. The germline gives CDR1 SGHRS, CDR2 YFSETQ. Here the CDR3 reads CASSLLDRGSTDTQYF. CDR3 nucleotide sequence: TGCGCCAGCAGCCTCCTGGACAGGGGGAGTACAGATACGCAGTATTTT.

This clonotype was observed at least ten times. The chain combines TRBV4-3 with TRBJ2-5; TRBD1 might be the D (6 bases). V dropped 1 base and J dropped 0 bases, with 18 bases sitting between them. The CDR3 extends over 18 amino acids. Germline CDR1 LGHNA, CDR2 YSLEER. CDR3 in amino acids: CASSQAIGTPFNQETQYF. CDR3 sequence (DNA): TGCGCCAGCAGCCAAGCCATTGGGACACCATTTAACCAAGAGACCCAGTACTTC.

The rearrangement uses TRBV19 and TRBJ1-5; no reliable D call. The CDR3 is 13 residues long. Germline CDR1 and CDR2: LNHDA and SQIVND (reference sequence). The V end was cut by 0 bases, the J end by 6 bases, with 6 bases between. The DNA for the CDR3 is TGTGCCAGTAGTATAGATCTTGGTCAGCCCCAGCATTTT. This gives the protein CASSIDLGQPQHF.

CDR3 sequence: CSVGGALTDTQYF. CDR3 sequence (DNA): TGCAGCGTCGGCGGGGCGCTGACAGATACGCAGTATTTT. The V gene is TRBV29-1, the J gene TRBJ2-3; weak D call: TRBD2 (6 bases). The CDR3 consists of 13 residues. The germline V gene encodes CDR1 SQVTM and CDR2 ANQGSEA. V lost 6 bases and J 3 bases, leaving 13 bases between the germline ends.